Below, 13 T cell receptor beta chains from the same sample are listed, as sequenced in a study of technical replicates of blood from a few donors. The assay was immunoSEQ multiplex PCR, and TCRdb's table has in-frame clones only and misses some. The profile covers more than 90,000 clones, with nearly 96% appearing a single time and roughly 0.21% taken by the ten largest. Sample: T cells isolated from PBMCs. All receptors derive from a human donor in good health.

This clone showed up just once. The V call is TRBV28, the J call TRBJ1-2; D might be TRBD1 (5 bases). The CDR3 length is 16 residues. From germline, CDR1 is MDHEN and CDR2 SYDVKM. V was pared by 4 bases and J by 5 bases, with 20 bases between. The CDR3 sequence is CASSSGVRGRSYGYTF. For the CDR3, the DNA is TGTGCCAGCAGTTCTGGCGTTAGGGGTCGCTCATATGGCTACACCTTC.

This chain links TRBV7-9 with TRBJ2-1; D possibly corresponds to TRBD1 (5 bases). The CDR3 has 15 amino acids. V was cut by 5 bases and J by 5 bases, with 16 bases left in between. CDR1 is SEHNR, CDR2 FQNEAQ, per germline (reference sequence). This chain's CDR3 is CASSGSRVTDNEQFF. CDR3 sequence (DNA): TGTGCCAGCAGCGGAAGCAGGGTCACGGACAATGAGCAGTTCTTC.

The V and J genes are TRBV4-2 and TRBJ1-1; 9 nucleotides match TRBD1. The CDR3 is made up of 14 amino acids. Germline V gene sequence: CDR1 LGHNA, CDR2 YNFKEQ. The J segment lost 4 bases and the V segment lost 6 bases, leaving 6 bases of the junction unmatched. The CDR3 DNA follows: TGTGCCAGCAGGCCGACAGGGGGAGGCACTGAAGCTTTCTTT. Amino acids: CASRPTGGGTEAFF.

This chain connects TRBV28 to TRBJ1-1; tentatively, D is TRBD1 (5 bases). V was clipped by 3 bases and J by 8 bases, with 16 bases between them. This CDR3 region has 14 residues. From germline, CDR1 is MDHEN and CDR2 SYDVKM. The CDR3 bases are TGTGCCAGCAGTTTGGCCAGGGATGATGTGGAAGCTTTCTTT. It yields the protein CASSLARDDVEAFF.

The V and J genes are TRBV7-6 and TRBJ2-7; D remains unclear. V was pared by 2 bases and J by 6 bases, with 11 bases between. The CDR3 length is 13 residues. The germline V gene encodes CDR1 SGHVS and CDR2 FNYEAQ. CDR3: CASSLYPQREQYF. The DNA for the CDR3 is TGTGCCAGCAGCTTATACCCCCAGCGCGAGCAGTACTTC.

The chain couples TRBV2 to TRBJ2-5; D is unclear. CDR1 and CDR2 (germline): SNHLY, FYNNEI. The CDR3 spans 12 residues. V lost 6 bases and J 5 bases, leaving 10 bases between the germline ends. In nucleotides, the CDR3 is TGTGCCAGCAGGCGAGTCGAGGAGACCCAGTACTTC. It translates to CASRRVEETQYF.

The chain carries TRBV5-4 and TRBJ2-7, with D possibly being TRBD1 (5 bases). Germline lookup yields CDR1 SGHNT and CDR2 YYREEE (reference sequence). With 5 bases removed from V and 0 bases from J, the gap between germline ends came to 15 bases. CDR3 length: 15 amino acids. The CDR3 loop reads CASSFQQVTSYEQYF. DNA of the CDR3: TGTGCCAGCAGTTTCCAACAGGTGACCTCCTACGAGCAGTACTTC.

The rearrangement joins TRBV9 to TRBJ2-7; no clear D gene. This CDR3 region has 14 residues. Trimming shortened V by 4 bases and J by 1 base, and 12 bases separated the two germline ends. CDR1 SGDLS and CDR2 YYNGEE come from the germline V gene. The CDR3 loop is CASSPQVSSYEQYF. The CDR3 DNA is TGTGCCAGCAGCCCTCAGGTTTCATCCTACGAGCAGTACTTC.

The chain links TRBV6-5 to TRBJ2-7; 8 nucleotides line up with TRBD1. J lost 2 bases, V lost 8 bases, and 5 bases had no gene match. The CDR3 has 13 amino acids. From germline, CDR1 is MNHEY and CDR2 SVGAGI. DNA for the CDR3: TGTGCCAGCGGGACAGGTAACACCTACGAGCAGTACTTC. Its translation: CASGTGNTYEQYF.

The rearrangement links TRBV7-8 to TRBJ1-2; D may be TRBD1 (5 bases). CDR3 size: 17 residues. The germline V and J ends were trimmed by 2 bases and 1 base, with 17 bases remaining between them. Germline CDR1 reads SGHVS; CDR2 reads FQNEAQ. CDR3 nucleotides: TGTGCCAGCAGCTTAAGGGGTACAGACGGTTTTAACTATGGCTACACCTTC. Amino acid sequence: CASSLRGTDGFNYGYTF.

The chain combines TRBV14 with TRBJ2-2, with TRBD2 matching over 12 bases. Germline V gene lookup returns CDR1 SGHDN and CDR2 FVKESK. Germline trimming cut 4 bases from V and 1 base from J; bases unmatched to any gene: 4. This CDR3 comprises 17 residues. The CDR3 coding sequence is TGTGCCAGCAGCCCACTAGCGGGGGGATTGAACACCGGGGAGCTGTTTTTT. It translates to CASSPLAGGLNTGELFF.

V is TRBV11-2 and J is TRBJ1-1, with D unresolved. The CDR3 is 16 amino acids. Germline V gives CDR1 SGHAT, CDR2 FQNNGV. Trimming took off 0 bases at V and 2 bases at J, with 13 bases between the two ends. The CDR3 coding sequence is TGTGCCAGCAGCTTAGATCTGCCGGGGTTCAACACTGAAGCTTTCTTT. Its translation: CASSLDLPGFNTEAFF.

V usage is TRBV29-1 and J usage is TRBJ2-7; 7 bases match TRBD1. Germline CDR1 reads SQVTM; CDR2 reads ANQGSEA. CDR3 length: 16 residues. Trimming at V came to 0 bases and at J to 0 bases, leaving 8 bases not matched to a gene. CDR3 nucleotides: TGCAGCGTTGAAGATGGTGAGGGGGCCGACTCCTACGAGCAGTACTTC. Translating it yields CSVEDGEGADSYEQYF.